This entry concerns a single T cell receptor beta chain. The antigen it recognizes is unknown. Base qualities were left out, and no much larger clone turns up one base away. The sample is drawn from a study of shared clonotypes between healthy human individuals (dated by TCRdb to 2019 to 2021). For context, the study as a whole: The cohort included a few men and a couple of women between 18 and 49 years of age. To estimate repertoire size and how much clonotype sharing occurs between individuals, the study deeply sequenced the blood TCR repertoires of 5 or 6 healthy adults. Between about 0.8 and 9 billion PBMCs per donor were obtained by leukapheresis. To increase sequencing depth and limit assay-specific biases, TCR repertoire library preparation and sequencing were carried out by different laboratories using diverse techniques. For each donor, CD4 naive and CD4 memory were each given three plates, CD8 naive was given two plates, and CD8 memory was given one plate. Beyond this particular receptor, the publication reports: Compared with non-shared clonotypes, the clonotypes found in all four sorted-subset donors had higher generation probabilities. Estimated clonotype richness was generally larger for naive than for memory subsets. Based on pairwise subsampling, the degree of clonotype sharing among donors was expected to be affected by sequencing depth. Rarefaction of sorted-subset datasets indicated incomplete sequencing despite the large sequencing depth. When a few donors were compared, the shared fraction of clonotypes was around 5.1% for naive CD4, approximately 3.5% for naive CD8, 2% to 2.5% for memory CD4, and roughly 0.4% for memory CD8. Because the study included a small number of donors, the genetic and exposure-history diversity represented was limited. Sampling was restricted to blood, and TCR repertoires in tissue are likely to differ from TCR repertoires in blood.

The donors were healthy, HIV-negative adults who had no recently reported acute infections or vaccinations. Only Caucasian adults living in Nashville, Tennessee, USA were represented among the donors. CD4+ T cells were enriched by magnetic negative selection, after which naive cells were positively selected on CD45RA and the negative fraction was taken as the memory subset. After blood collection by leukapheresis, PBMCs were isolated using Ficoll-Histopaque density gradient centrifugation and then cryopreserved in the vapor phase of liquid nitrogen. Analytical flow cytometry was used to check the purity and quantity of each magnetically sorted T cell population. Genomic DNA was isolated from every sorted fraction and measured by UV absorbance on a Nanodrop 2000c. Using the deep immunoSEQ assay, multiplex PCR amplified TCR CDR3 regions from genomic DNA. Extracted genomic DNA from each cell subset was spread evenly across all wells of several immunoSEQ 96-well plates, with each plate serving as a replicate. For sorted subsets, each replicate PCR was loaded with approximately 200 ng genomic DNA, equivalent to approximately 33,000 T cell genomes. The purified libraries were quantified using a Qubit 3.0 fluorometer, sized with a Bioanalyzer 2100, and then quantified again using the KAPA Library Quantification kit. A separate single-read 150-cycle Illumina NextSeq 550 flow cell was used to sequence each immunoSEQ 96-well plate. On the authors' methods: Because the immunoSEQ output held only junctional sequences and lacked quality scores, the filtering could not match the filtering applied to full-length reads. Sequences were annotated with PyIR, a Python wrapper for IgBLAST v1.9, using IMGT germline references to assign V/J genes and CDR3. Any read was removed if the V/J assignment was weak (E-value above 1e-6), the CDR3 was missing, or the read contained stop codons, out-of-frame junctions, or ambiguous translated residues. V3J clonotypes were defined as sequences sharing an identical inferred V gene, J gene, and CDR3 amino acid sequence. Percentage overlap between repertoires was calculated by dividing the number of shared unique clonotypes by the size of the smaller repertoire. Three approaches were used to assess repertoire richness: RTK rarefaction, the Chao1 estimator, and Recon v2.1 estimates of unobserved clonotypes. Generation probabilities were computed with OLGA for all TCRbeta clonotypes obtained by the gDNA method from a handful of donors. This immuneACCESS table, as held by TCRdb, lists in-frame sequences with V and J called but not all clones. Of the missing ones, under half trace to an unresolved V gene in checked studies; the others have no known cause. The V and J calls and clone size come from that table; D and trimming were worked out from the DNA. For this sample the table gives approximately 1,500,000 clones, of which around 98% were detected only once. Approximately 0.44% of the sample rests with the top ten.

The germline V gene (reference sequence) provides CDR1 SGHNT and CDR2 YYREEE. From cysteine to phenylalanine, the CDR3 is 14 amino acids long. Only the CDR3 portion is preserved as DNA: 42 bases, with reading frame beginning at the first base. Specimen: naive CD4+ T cells sorted from blood. Read against the paper, the sample's cell subset or site label means: CD45RA+ positively selected. This receptor chain uses TRBV5-4 and TRBJ2-3, with the D gene call left open. The receptor's source is a man aged 25-45 years in good health. The CDR3 corresponds to CVGHSVGSTDTQYF. The DNA reads TGTGTAGGTCATTCGGTCGGGAGCACAGATACGCAGTATTTT.